The 19 T cell receptor beta chains below come from one sample, sequenced in a study of shared clonotypes between healthy human individuals. The method was immunoSEQ multiplex PCR; TCRdb's version includes in-frame clones alone and lacks a portion of them. Found here are approximately 1,000,000 clones, approximately 80% of them singletons; the top ten hold roughly 0.82%. Material for sequencing was memory CD4+ T cells from PBMCs. Regarding subset: CD45RA-negative fraction. Receptor source: a man between 18 and 35 years old in good health. Some clones in this sample may be carry-over from other donors' samples.

The rearrangement uses TRBV1 and TRBJ2-7; the DNA was not compared with TRBD2, the D call given in the table. TRBV1 is labeled a pseudogene. The CDR3 length is 16 residues. In nucleotides, the CDR3 is TGCACCAGCAGCCTTGCGACTAGCGGCATCTCCTACGAGCAGTACTTC. This sequence encodes CTSSLATSGISYEQYF.

The V call is TRBV28, the J call TRBJ2-2; 7 bases map to TRBD2. Per the germline V gene, CDR1 is MDHEN and CDR2 is SYDVKM. The ends lost 3 bases at V and 0 bases at J; junction bases unmatched: 1. The CDR3 spans 15 residues. The CDR3 nucleotides are TGTGCCAGCAGTTTGGGGGGGACGAACACCGGGGAGCTGTTTTTT. As protein: CASSLGGTNTGELFF.

The rearrangement uses TRBV9 and TRBJ2-3; 8 positions agree with TRBD2. Germline V gene data show CDR1 as SGDLS and CDR2 as YYNGEE. V lost 4 bases and J lost 4; bases outside the gene matches: 17. The CDR3 covers 18 residues. CDR3 loop: CASSPNANGGRSSDTQYF. DNA of the CDR3: TGTGCCAGCAGCCCAAATGCTAATGGCGGGAGGTCCTCAGATACGCAGTATTTT.

There are many counts of this clone. The rearrangement links TRBV5-8 to TRBJ1-1; no clear D gene. Per germline, CDR1 SGHTS and CDR2 YDEGEE. This CDR3 spans 15 amino acids. The germline V and J ends were trimmed by 0 bases and 1 base, with 10 bases remaining between them. CDR3 loop: CASSLAGRPNTEAFF. Written as DNA, the CDR3 is TGTGCCAGCAGCTTGGCAGGCAGACCGAACACTGAAGCTTTCTTT. Filled out from reference TRBV5-8 and TRBJ1-1, the complete variable domain reads EAGVTQSPTHLIKTRGQQATLRCSPISGHTSVYWYQQALGLGLQFLLWYDEGEERNRGNFPPRFSGRQFPNYSSELNVNALELEDSALYLCASSLAGRPNTEAFFGQGTRLTVV.

The CDR3 bases are TGTGCCAGCAGTTCCGGGACAGGGGATAACACTGAAGCTTTCTTT. It translates to CASSSGTGDNTEAFF. This sequence joins TRBV28 and TRBJ1-1, with 10 bases matching TRBD1. V lost 4 bases, J lost 2 bases, and 4 bases stayed unmatched. CDR3 length equals 15 residues. CDR1 is MDHEN and CDR2 is SYDVKM in the germline V gene.

V gene TRBV7-3 combines with J gene TRBJ2-7, with 7 bases that match TRBD2. V shed 2 bases, J shed 3 bases, and the junction held 1 base outside the gene matches. Looked up from germline, CDR1 is SGHTA and CDR2 is FQGTGA. CDR3 length: 13 residues. The CDR3 sequence is CASSLGGGYEQYF. DNA of the CDR3: TGTGCCAGCAGCTTAGGCGGGGGCTACGAGCAGTACTTC. Supplemented by reference TRBV7-3 and TRBJ2-7, the full variable domain reads GAGVSQTPSNKVTEKGKYVELRCDPISGHTALYWYRQSLGQGPEFLIYFQGTGAADDSGLPNDRFFAVRPEGSVSTLKIQRTERGDSAVYLCASSLGGGYEQYFGPGTRLTVT.

For this clone: This likely traces to a read error, being one base from a far larger clone. The chain uses TRBV6-1 and TRBJ1-1; D perhaps matches TRBD1 (5 bases). V shed 1 base and J shed 8 bases, with 14 bases lying between them. Germline CDR1 MNHNS, CDR2 SASEGT. The CDR3 is made up of 14 amino acids. The CDR3 DNA sequence: TGTGCCAGCAGTGAAGGGGAGGAGACAGTGGAAGCTTTCTTT. It specifies CASSEGEETVEAFF.

The chain couples TRBV28 to TRBJ2-7, with TRBD1 identical over 7 bases. Germline V lookup: CDR1 MDHEN, CDR2 SYDVKM. This CDR3 has 13 amino acids. V was pared by 4 bases and J by 2 bases, with 2 bases of the junction left unmatched. The CDR3 DNA is TGTGCCAGCAGTTCCCAGGGGGCCTACGAGCAGTACTTC. Amino acids: CASSSQGAYEQYF.

This clone was detected only once. The chain links TRBV10-3 to TRBJ2-6; 10 bases align to TRBD1. The CDR3 loop spans 19 amino acids. The germline V gene encodes CDR1 ENHRY and CDR2 SYGVKD. Trimming removed 3 bases from V and 2 bases from J; junction bases left unmatched: 10. The CDR3 reads CAISDQPGTGAPGANVLTF. The CDR3 DNA follows: TGTGCCATCAGTGACCAACCCGGGACAGGGGCCCCTGGGGCCAACGTCCTGACTTTC.

This clone was counted only a few times. In the same sample, other DNA sequences code for this CDR3. The rearrangement uses TRBV5-1 and TRBJ1-1; TRBD1 aligns across 7 bases. Germline assignment: CDR1 SGHRS and CDR2 YFSETQ. The CDR3 is 14 residues long. J lost 1 base, V lost 3 bases, and 3 bases had no gene match. CDR3 protein: CASSWGTANTEAFF. The CDR3 nucleotides are TGCGCCAGCAGCTGGGGGACAGCGAACACTGAAGCTTTCTTT.

This chain connects TRBV5-4 to TRBJ1-1; D perhaps matches TRBD1 (6 bases). The CDR3 has 14 residues. Between the trimmed V and J ends, which lost 6 bases and 5 bases, there was a span of 17 bases. CDR1 is SGHNT and CDR2 is YYREEE in the germline V gene (reference sequence). The CDR3 protein is CASTKGGGKTEAFF. CDR3 DNA: TGTGCCAGCACGAAAGGGGGTGGGAAGACTGAAGCTTTCTTT.

Comment on this clone: Distinct nucleotide sequences in the sample also encode this CDR3. The V call is TRBV5-1, the J call TRBJ2-1; 11 nucleotides match TRBD1. The CDR3 length is 14 residues. Per germline, CDR1 SGHRS and CDR2 YFSETQ. V lost 3 bases to trimming and J lost 7 bases; unmatched junction nucleotides: 3. CDR3 in amino acids: CASSSGQGGNEQFF. DNA for the CDR3: TGCGCCAGCAGCTCGGGACAGGGGGGTAATGAGCAGTTCTTC.

The V gene is TRBV30, the J gene TRBJ2-1; 10 bases are a match to TRBD2. Trimming at V came to 4 bases and at J to 6 bases, leaving 6 bases not matched to a gene. The germline CDR1 and CDR2 sequences are GTSNPN and SVGIG (reference sequence). The CDR3 sequence is 14 residues long. CDR3 protein: CAWNPVAGGNEQFF. CDR3 bases: TGTGCCTGGAACCCAGTAGCGGGAGGCAATGAGCAGTTCTTC.

The chain uses TRBV18 and TRBJ2-7; 7 bases fit TRBD1. The length of the CDR3 is 15 residues. The germline gives CDR1 KGHSH, CDR2 LQKENI. The V segment lost 2 bases and the J segment 1 base; nucleotides outside the gene matches: 5. For the CDR3, the DNA is TGTGCCAGCTCACCATTCCGGGACAGATCCTACGAGCAGTACTTC. Residues: CASSPFRDRSYEQYF.

V is TRBV6-1 and J is TRBJ2-7; D perhaps matches TRBD2 (5 bases). V lost 8 bases and J 2 bases, leaving 10 bases between the germline ends. Germline V lookup: CDR1 MNHNS, CDR2 SASEGT. The CDR3 extends over 12 amino acids. CDR3 coding DNA: TGTGCCAGCCGCGGGTCCACCTACGAGCAGTACTTC. Its translation: CASRGSTYEQYF.

The chain recombines TRBV2 with TRBJ2-3; 9 nucleotides match TRBD2. Germline values: CDR1 SNHLY, CDR2 FYNNEI. The CDR3 is 15 residues long. The V segment lost 6 bases and the J segment 2 bases; nucleotides outside the gene matches: 6. The CDR3 reads CASRQSGRNTDTQYF. Here the CDR3 DNA reads TGTGCCAGCAGACAAAGCGGGAGGAACACAGATACGCAGTATTTT. The variable domain in full, completed from reference TRBV2 and TRBJ2-3, reads EPEVTQTPSHQVTQMGQEVILRCVPISNHLYFYWYRQILGQKVEFLVSFYNNEISEKSEIFDDQFSVERPDGSNFTLKIRSTKLEDSAMYFCASRQSGRNTDTQYFGPGTRLTVL.

The chain is built from TRBV18 and TRBJ1-1, with D possibly TRBD1 on 6 matching bases. In germline, CDR1 is KGHSH, CDR2 LQKENI. This CDR3 is 15 amino acids long. V gave up 3 bases and J gave up 4 bases, with 15 bases separating them. This chain's CDR3 is CASSPGTGFGTEAFF. DNA for the CDR3: TGTGCCAGCTCACCTGGCACAGGGTTCGGCACTGAAGCTTTCTTT. The full variable domain, in which reference TRBV18 and TRBJ1-1 provide the parts outside the CDR3, is NAGVMQNPRHLVRRRGQEARLRCSPMKGHSHVYWYRQLPEEGLKFMVYLQKENIIDESGMPKERFSAEFPKEGPSILRIQQVVRGDSAAYFCASSPGTGFGTEAFFGQGTRLTVV.

On this clone itself: Other DNA sequences from this sample encode an identical CDR3 as well. The chain joins TRBV2 to TRBJ2-2; the D gene could be TRBD1 or TRBD2 (5 bases each). From germline, CDR1 is SNHLY and CDR2 FYNNEI. CDR3 length: 14 amino acids. V lost 6 bases and J 2 bases, leaving 10 bases between the germline ends. The CDR3 coding sequence is TGTGCCAGCAGGTGGGACGGAAACACCGGGGAGCTGTTTTTT. It is translated as CASRWDGNTGELFF.

This chain uses TRBV7-2 with TRBJ2-2; 10 bases agree with TRBD1. CDR3 size: 14 residues. V dropped 5 bases and J dropped 8; count of bases not matched to a gene: 5. Germline CDR1 reads SGHTA; CDR2 reads FQGNSA. CDR3 in amino acids: CASSGDRGYGELFF. In DNA form, the CDR3 reads TGTGCCAGCAGCGGGGACAGGGGCTATGGGGAGCTGTTTTTT.